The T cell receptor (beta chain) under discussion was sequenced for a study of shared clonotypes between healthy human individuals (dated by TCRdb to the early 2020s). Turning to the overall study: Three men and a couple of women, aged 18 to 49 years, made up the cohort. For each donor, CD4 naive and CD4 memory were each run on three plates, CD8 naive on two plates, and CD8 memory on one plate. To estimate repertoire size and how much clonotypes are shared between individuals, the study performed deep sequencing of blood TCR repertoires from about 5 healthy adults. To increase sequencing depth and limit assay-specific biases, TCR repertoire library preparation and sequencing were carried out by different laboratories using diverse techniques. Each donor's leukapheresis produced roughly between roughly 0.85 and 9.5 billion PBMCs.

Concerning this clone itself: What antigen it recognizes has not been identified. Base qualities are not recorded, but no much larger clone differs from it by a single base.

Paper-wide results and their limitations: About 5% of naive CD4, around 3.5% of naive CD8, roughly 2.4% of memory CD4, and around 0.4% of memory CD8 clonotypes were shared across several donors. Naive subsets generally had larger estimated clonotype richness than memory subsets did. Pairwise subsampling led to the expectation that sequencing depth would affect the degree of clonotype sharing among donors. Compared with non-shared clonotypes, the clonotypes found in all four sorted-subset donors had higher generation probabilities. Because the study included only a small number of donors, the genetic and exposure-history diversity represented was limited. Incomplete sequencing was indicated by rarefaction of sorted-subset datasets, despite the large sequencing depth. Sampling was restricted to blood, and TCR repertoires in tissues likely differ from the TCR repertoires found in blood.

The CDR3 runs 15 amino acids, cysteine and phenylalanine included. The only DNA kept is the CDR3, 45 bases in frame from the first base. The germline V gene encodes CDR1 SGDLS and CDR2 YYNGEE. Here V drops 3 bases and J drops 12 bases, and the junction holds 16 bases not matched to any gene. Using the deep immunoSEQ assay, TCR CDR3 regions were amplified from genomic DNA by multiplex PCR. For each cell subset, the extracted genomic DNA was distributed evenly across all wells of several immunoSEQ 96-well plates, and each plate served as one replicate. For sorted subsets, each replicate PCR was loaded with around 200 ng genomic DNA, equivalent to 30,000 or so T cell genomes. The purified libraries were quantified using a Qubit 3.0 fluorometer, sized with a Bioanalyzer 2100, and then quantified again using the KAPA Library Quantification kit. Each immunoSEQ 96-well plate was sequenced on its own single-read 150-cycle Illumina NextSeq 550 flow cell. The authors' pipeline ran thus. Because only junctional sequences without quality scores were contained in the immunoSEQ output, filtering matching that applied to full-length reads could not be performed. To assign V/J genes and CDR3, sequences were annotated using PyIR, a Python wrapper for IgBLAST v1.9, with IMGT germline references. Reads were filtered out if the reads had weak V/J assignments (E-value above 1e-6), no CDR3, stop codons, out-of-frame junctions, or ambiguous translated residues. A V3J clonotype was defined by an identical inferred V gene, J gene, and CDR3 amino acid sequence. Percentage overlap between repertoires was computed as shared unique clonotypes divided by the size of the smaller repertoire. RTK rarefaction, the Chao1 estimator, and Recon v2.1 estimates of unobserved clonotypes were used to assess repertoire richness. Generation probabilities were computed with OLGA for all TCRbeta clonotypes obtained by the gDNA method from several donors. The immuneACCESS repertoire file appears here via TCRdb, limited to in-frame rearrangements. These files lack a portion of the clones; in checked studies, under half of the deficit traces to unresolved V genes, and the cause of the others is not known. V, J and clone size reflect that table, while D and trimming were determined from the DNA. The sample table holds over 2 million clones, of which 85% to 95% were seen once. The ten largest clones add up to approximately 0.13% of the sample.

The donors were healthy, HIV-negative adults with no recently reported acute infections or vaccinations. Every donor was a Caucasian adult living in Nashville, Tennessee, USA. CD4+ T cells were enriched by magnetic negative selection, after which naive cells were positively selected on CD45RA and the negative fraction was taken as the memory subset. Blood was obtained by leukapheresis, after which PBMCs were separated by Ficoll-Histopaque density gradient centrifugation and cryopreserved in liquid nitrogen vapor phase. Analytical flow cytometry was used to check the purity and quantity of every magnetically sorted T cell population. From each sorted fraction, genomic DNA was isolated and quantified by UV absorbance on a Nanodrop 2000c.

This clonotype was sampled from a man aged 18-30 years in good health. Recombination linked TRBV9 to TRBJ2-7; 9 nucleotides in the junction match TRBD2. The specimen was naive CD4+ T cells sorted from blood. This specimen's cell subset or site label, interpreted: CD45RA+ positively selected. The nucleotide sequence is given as TGTGCCAGCAGCGGAAGACTAGCGGTAAGTACGATGCCGTACTTC. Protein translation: CASSGRLAVSTMPYF.